A selection of T cell receptor beta chains follows, all from one sample in a study of control samples from healthy donors and cancer patients. Profiled with immunoSEQ multiplex PCR; TCRdb holds only in-frame clones, not every one. The sample yields more than 100,000 clones, approximately 88% seen once. Sequenced input: blood. The receptor source for this set is a man aged 40-55 years in good health. Each CDR3 is given with its conserved first and last residue. The D gene is left open where the match is weak. Size tells how often a clone was seen (once, few, many) or the class of an expanded clone, and some rows leave it out.

>NA|TRBV9|NA|TRBJ2-7
CASSRRGGPNVYEQYF
TGTGCCAGCAGCCGGAGGGGGGGGCCAAATGTCTACGAGCAGTACTTC
>TRBD1|TRBV24-1|NA|TRBJ1-2
CATSDSDRLNGYTF
TGTGCCACCAGTGATTCGGACAGGTTGAATGGCTACACCTTC
>NA|TRBV7-8|NA|TRBJ2-5
CASSLVALGGQETQYF
TGTGCCAGCAGCTTAGTTGCGCTCGGGGGACAAGAGACCCAGTACTTC
>NA|TRBV10-3|NA|TRBJ1-6
CAISELPNSPLHF
TGTGCCATCAGTGAATTGCCAAATTCACCCCTCCACTTT
>TRBD1|TRBV6-5|NA|TRBJ2-3
CASSSGQARVDTQYF
TGTGCCAGCAGTTCAGGACAGGCTAGGGTAGATACGCAGTATTTT
>NA|TRBV6-1|NA|TRBJ1-5
CASSEYRNNQPQHF
TGTGCCAGCAGTGAATACAGGAACAATCAGCCCCAGCATTTT
>NA|TRBV24-1|once|TRBJ2-3
CATSDYGIGDTQYF
TGTGCCACCAGTGATTACGGGATTGGAGATACGCAGTATTTT
>NA|TRBV6-6|NA|TRBJ2-3
CASSYYRSGSTDTQYF
TGTGCCAGCAGTTATTACCGCAGCGGAAGCACAGATACGCAGTATTTT
>NA|TRBV9|NA|TRBJ1-2
CASSLQADEVYGYTF
TGTGCCAGCAGCTTGCAGGCAGACGAAGTATATGGCTACACCTTC
>NA|TRBV7-8|few|TRBJ2-1
CASSSLQGIFYNEQFF
TGTGCCAGCAGCTCATTACAGGGTATCTTCTACAATGAGCAGTTCTTC
>NA|TRBV14|NA|TRBJ2-2
CASSQRKQDLFTGELFF
TGTGCCAGCAGCCAAAGAAAACAAGACTTGTTCACCGGGGAGCTGTTTTTT
>NA|TRBV9|NA|TRBJ1-2
CASSMRRDFYGYTF
TGTGCCAGCAGCATGAGACGGGACTTCTATGGCTACACCTTC
>TRBD1|TRBV19|NA|TRBJ2-2
CASSKWTGNTGELFF
TGTGCCAGTAGTAAGTGGACAGGCAACACCGGGGAGCTGTTTTTT
>TRBD1|TRBV6-1|NA|TRBJ1-2
CASSETGVSNYGYTF
TGTGCCAGCAGTGAAACAGGGGTGTCTAACTATGGCTACACCTTC
>NA|TRBV9|NA|TRBJ2-1
CASSPRRGGGAGEQFF
TGTGCCAGCAGCCCCCGGAGGGGAGGGGGGGCAGGTGAGCAGTTCTTC
>NA|TRBV18|few|TRBJ2-2
CASSPPTAGRTGELFF
TGTGCCAGCTCACCACCAACGGCAGGGCGTACCGGGGAGCTGTTTTTT
>NA|TRBV9|NA|TRBJ2-3
CASSALDRHSTDTQYF
TGTGCCAGCAGCGCCCTTGACCGACACAGCACAGATACGCAGTATTTT
>NA|TRBV4-1|NA|TRBJ1-1
CASSLKSTVNTEAFF
TGCGCCAGCAGCCTAAAATCGACAGTGAACACTGAAGCTTTCTTT
>NA|TRBV5-6|NA|TRBJ1-5
CASSLRGSNQPQHF
TGTGCCAGCAGCTTGAGGGGAAGCAATCAGCCCCAGCATTTT
>TRBD1|TRBV2|NA|TRBJ1-2
CASSEGTGLNYGYTF
TGTGCCAGCAGTGAAGGGACAGGGCTTAACTATGGCTACACCTTC
>NA|TRBV21-1|NA|TRBJ2-7
CASSKDGQAKRETEQYF
TGTGCCAGCAGCAAAGATGGTCAGGCCAAGAGAGAGACCGAGCAGTACTTC
>TRBD1|TRBV2|NA|TRBJ1-6
CASSGTANSPLHF
TGTGCCAGCAGCGGGACAGCTAATTCACCCCTCCACTTT
>NA|TRBV7-9|NA|TRBJ1-2
CASSLPGVGYTF
TGTGCCAGCAGCTTACCAGGGGTTGGCTACACCTTC
>TRBD1|TRBV7-6|NA|TRBJ1-5
CASSQGQGMPQHF
TGTGCCAGCAGCCAGGGACAGGGGATGCCCCAGCATTTT
>NA|TRBV19|NA|TRBJ1-1
CASGLERSAFF
TGTGCCAGTGGGTTGGAACGTTCGGCTTTCTTT
>NA|TRBV7-9|NA|TRBJ1-4
CASSLGNRNEKLFF
TGTGCCAGCAGCTTAGGCAACCGGAATGAAAAACTGTTTTTT
>NA|TRBV24-1|NA|TRBJ1-6
CATSHTGYRNSPLHF
TGTGCCACCAGCCATACAGGGTATAGGAATTCACCCCTCCACTTT
>TRBD1|TRBV11-3|once|TRBJ1-6
CASNFRTGGGNSPLHF
TGTGCCAGCAACTTTCGGACAGGGGGCGGTAATTCACCCCTCCACTTT